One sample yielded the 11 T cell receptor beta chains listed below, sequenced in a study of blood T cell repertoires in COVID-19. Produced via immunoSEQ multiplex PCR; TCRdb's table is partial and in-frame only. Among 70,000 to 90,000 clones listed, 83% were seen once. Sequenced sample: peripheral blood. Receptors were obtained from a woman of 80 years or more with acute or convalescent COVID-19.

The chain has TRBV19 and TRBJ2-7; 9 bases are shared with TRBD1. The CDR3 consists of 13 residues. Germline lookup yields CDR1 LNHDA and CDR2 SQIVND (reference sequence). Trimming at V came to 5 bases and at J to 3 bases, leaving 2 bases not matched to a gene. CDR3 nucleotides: TGTGCCAGTAGTGGGACAGGGAACTACGAGCAGTACTTC. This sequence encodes CASSGTGNYEQYF.

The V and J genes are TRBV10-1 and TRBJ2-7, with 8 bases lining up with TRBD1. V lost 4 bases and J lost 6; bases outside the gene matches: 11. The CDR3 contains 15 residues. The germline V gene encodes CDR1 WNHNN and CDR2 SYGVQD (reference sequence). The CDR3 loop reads CASSGQGLAWGEQYF. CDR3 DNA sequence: TGCGCCAGCAGTGGACAGGGGCTAGCCTGGGGCGAGCAGTACTTC.

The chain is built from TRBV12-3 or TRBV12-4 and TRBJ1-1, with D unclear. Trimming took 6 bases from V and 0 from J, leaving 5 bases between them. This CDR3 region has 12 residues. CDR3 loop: CASRRVNTEAFF. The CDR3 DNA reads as TGTGCCAGCAGAAGAGTGAACACTGAAGCTTTCTTT.

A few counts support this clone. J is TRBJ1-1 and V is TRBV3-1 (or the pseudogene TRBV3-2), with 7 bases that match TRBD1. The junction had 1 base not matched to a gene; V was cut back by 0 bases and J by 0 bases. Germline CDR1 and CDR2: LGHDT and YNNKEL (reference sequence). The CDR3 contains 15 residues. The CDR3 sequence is CASSQETGVNTEAFF. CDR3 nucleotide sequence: TGTGCCAGCAGCCAAGAAACAGGGGTGAACACTGAAGCTTTCTTT.

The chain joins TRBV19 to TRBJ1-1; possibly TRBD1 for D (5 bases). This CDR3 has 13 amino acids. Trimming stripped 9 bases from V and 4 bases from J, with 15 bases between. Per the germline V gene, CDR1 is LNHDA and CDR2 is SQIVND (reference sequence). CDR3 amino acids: CASQTPGGTEAFF. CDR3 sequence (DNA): TGTGCCAGCCAGACTCCCGGGGGCACTGAAGCTTTCTTT.

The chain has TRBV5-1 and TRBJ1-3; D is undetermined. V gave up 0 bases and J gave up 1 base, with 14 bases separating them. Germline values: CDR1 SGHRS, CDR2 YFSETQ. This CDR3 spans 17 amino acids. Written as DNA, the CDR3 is TGCGCCAGCAGCTTGGTACCTGTGAGGTGGTCTGGAAACACCATATATTTT. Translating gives CASSLVPVRWSGNTIYF.

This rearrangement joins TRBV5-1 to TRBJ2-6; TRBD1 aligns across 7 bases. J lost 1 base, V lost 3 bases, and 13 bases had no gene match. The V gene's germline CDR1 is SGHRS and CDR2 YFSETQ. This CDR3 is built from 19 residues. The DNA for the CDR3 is TGCGCCAGCAGCTCATTAAGACAGGGCCTCGGGTCTGGGGCCAACGTCCTGACTTTC. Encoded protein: CASSSLRQGLGSGANVLTF.

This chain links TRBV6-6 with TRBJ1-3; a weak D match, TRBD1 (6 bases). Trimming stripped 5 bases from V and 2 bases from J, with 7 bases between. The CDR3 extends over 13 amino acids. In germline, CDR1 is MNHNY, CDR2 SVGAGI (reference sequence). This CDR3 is CASSRGPGNTIYF. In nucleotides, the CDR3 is TGTGCCAGCAGTCGGGGGCCTGGAAACACCATATATTTT.

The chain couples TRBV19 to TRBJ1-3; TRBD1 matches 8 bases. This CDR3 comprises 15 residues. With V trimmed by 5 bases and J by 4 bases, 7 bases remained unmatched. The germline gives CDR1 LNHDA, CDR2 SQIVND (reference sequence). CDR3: CASSPAGTGGNTIYF. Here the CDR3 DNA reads TGTGCCAGTAGTCCGGCCGGGACAGGAGGAAACACCATATATTTT.

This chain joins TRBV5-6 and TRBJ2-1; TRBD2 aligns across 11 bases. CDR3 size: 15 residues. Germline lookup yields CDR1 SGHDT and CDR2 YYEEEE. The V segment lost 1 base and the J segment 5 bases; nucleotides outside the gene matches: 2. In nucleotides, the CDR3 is TGTGCCAGCAGCTTGTGGGGACTAGCGGACAATGAGCAGTTCTTC. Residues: CASSLWGLADNEQFF.

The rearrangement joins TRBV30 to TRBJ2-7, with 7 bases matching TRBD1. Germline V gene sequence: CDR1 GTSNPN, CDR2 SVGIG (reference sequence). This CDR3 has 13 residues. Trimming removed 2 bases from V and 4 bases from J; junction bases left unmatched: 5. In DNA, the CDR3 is TGTGCCTGGAGTACCAGGGGGAGATACGAGCAGTACTTC. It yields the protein CAWSTRGRYEQYF.